These 27 T cell receptor beta chains originate from one sample sequenced in a study of cytomegalovirus exposure and HLA in healthy donors (dated by TCRdb to the late 2010s). Libraries came from the immunoSEQ multiplex PCR assay. TCRdb carries this immuneACCESS record with in-frame sequences only. Its versions omit some clonotypes, under half of them owing to an unresolved V gene in the studies checked, with the rest unexplained. This sample gives 120,000 to 150,000 clones in total; about 86% of them show up just once. The top ten clones comprise around 8% of the sample. The sample was PBMCs. These receptors originate from a woman between 18 and 29 years old in good health and CMV-seropositive.

V and J are TRBV30 and TRBJ1-1; tentative D call: TRBD1 (5 bases). Germline lookup yields CDR1 GTSNPN and CDR2 SVGIG (reference sequence). V was cut by 8 bases and J by 6 bases, with 16 bases left in between. This CDR3 comprises 12 residues. The CDR3 sequence: CARPRGTPEAFF. CDR3 coding DNA: TGTGCCCGCCCCCGGGGGACCCCTGAAGCTTTCTTT.

The chain recombines TRBV4-1 with TRBJ1-1, with D unresolved. V shed 7 bases and J shed 0 bases, with 12 bases lying between them. CDR1 is MGHRA, CDR2 YSYEKL, per germline. CDR3 size: 14 residues. DNA for the CDR3: TGCGCCAGCACTAAAGAGTTAATGAACACTGAAGCTTTCTTT. It translates to CASTKELMNTEAFF.

The CDR3 coding sequence is TGTGCCAGCAGCTTTTATGCGCGAGCGGAAGAGCAGTTCTTC. This encodes CASSFYARAEEQFF. This rearrangement joins TRBV7-9 to TRBJ2-1; TRBD2 might be the D (5 bases). This CDR3 is built from 14 residues. The V end was cut by 3 bases, the J end by 10 bases, with 16 bases between. Germline CDR1 reads SEHNR; CDR2 reads FQNEAQ (reference sequence).

This clone occurred a few times. This chain uses TRBV4-1 with TRBJ1-1, with D uncertain. With 1 base removed from V and 7 bases from J, the gap between germline ends came to 10 bases. The CDR3 length is 13 residues. Germline V gives CDR1 MGHRA, CDR2 YSYEKL. CDR3 nucleotide sequence: TGCGCCAGCAGCCAAGCAAACGAGTTTGAAGCTTTCTTT. Translated: CASSQANEFEAFF.

The chain combines TRBV29-1 with TRBJ2-7; D is possibly TRBD2 (6 bases). This CDR3 contains 15 residues. Germline lookup yields CDR1 SQVTM and CDR2 ANQGSEA. Trimming removed 4 bases at V and 1 base at J, with 17 bases between. This chain's CDR3 is CSVGGLRGLSYEQYF. The CDR3 coding sequence is TGCAGCGTTGGAGGGTTGCGGGGCCTTTCCTACGAGCAGTACTTC.

The sample holds one count of this clone. The chain couples TRBV6-1 to TRBJ1-5, with D maybe TRBD1 (5 bases). V lost 1 base and J 2 bases, leaving 15 bases between the germline ends. This CDR3 has 17 amino acids. The V gene's germline CDR1 is MNHNS and CDR2 SASEGT. The DNA of the CDR3 is TGTGCCAGCAGTGAAGAAGCCCGGGGGGTAGGCAATCAGCCCCAGCATTTT. It encodes CASSEEARGVGNQPQHF.

In regard to this clone: The DNA is left out, because the CDR3 cannot be placed on it with certainty; the CDR3 is given as TCRdb lists it. The gene calls are TRBV5-4 and TRBJ2-2; the table gives TRBD2 as D, unverified against the DNA. Germline V lookup: CDR1 SGHNT, CDR2 YYREEE (reference sequence). The CDR3 sequence runs 12 residues, both termini included. The CDR3 reads CASRVAGGNLFF.

The V and J genes are TRBV4-1 and TRBJ1-1, with D perhaps matching TRBD1 (6 bases). Germline CDR1 MGHRA, CDR2 YSYEKL. The V end lost 1 base, the J end lost 5 bases, and 14 bases lay between the germline ends. The CDR3 has 15 residues. DNA of the CDR3: TGCGCCAGCAGCCAAGGACAGGTTCTGGCGACTGAAGCTTTCTTT. Translation gives CASSQGQVLATEAFF.

The V gene is TRBV6-5, the J gene TRBJ2-7; TRBD2 is a possible D gene (5 bases). Looked up from germline, CDR1 is MNHEY and CDR2 is SVGAGI. The CDR3 spans 16 residues. The V gene lost 1 base and the J gene lost 2 bases, with 15 bases spanning the gap. The CDR3 DNA is TGTGCCAGCAGTTACTATCCCCTAGCTACGACCTACGAGCAGTACTTC. The encoded protein is CASSYYPLATTYEQYF.

This chain links TRBV4-2 with TRBJ2-3, with 11 positions matching TRBD2. Trimming removed 4 bases from V and 1 base from J; junction bases left unmatched: 4. Germline-derived CDR1 and CDR2 are LGHNA and YNFKEQ. CDR3 length: 16 residues. This CDR3 is CASSPETSGGTDTQYF. The CDR3 DNA reads TGTGCCAGCAGCCCGGAGACTAGCGGGGGCACAGATACGCAGTATTTT.

The genes are TRBV29-1 and TRBJ1-1; tentatively, D is TRBD1 (6 bases). Trimming left V 4 bases short and J 9 bases short, with 15 bases between. The CDR3 covers 12 residues. The germline CDR1 and CDR2 sequences are SQVTM and ANQGSEA. The CDR3 spells CSVVAGGLKAFF. The CDR3 nucleotides are TGCAGCGTTGTGGCGGGGGGCCTGAAAGCTTTCTTT.

The chain carries TRBV9 and TRBJ2-3; 10 positions agree with TRBD2. Germline CDR1 and CDR2: SGDLS and YYNGEE. This CDR3 is built from 15 residues. V shed 0 bases and J 7 bases; nucleotides not matched to a gene: 5. The CDR3 coding sequence is TGTGCCAGCAGCGTAGGGGCTAGCGGGAGTAATACGCAGTATTTT. Amino acid sequence: CASSVGASGSNTQYF. Full variable domain (remainder filled in from reference TRBV9 and TRBJ2-3): DSGVTQTPKHLITATGQRVTLRCSPRSGDLSVYWYQQSLDQGLQFLIQYYNGEERAKGNILERFSAQQFPDLHSELNLSSLELGDSALYFCASSVGASGSNTQYFGPGTRLTVL.

Details on this clone: One junction end disagrees with the germline gene, perhaps due to a read error. The chain recombines TRBV6-1 with TRBJ2-2; D is perhaps TRBD2 (5 bases). The germline V gene encodes CDR1 MNHNS and CDR2 SASEGT. This CDR3 has 16 amino acids. The CDR3 sequence is CASGELGLGVAGELFF. The CDR3 nucleotides read TGTGCCAGCGGTGAATTAGGTCTCGGGGTGGCCGGGGAGCTGTTTTTT.

J is TRBJ2-2 and V is TRBV2; no firm D call. Per the germline V gene, CDR1 is SNHLY and CDR2 is FYNNEI. The CDR3 is made up of 19 amino acids. V lost 6 bases, J lost 4 bases, and 27 bases lay in between. The chain's CDR3 is CASRPLWVFKGAVTGELFF. In DNA form, the CDR3 reads TGTGCCAGCAGGCCCCTTTGGGTATTTAAAGGTGCGGTCACCGGGGAGCTGTTTTTT.

V gene TRBV2 combines with J gene TRBJ1-3; TRBD1 might be the D (5 bases). Trimming took 4 bases from V and 4 from J, leaving 11 bases between them. Germline V gene data show CDR1 as SNHLY and CDR2 as FYNNEI. The CDR3 contains 14 residues. CDR3 sequence reads: CASSVVREGNTIYF. The CDR3 DNA is TGTGCCAGCAGTGTTGTCAGGGAAGGAAACACCATATATTTT. Full variable domain (remainder filled in from reference TRBV2 and TRBJ1-3): EPEVTQTPSHQVTQMGQEVILRCVPISNHLYFYWYRQILGQKVEFLVSFYNNEISEKSEIFDDQFSVERPDGSNFTLKIRSTKLEDSAMYFCASSVVREGNTIYFGEGSWLTVV.

The V gene is TRBV6-6, the J gene TRBJ1-1; weak D call: TRBD1 (5 bases). The CDR3 consists of 14 residues. V lost 0 bases and J lost 3, with 8 bases in between. Germline CDR1 MNHNY, CDR2 SVGAGI (reference sequence). The CDR3 region is CASSYSGGDTEAFF. The DNA for the CDR3 is TGTGCCAGCAGTTACTCGGGGGGGGACACTGAAGCTTTCTTT.

The chain has TRBV19 and TRBJ1-2, with D hard to call. Trimming left V 4 bases short and J 4 bases short, with 13 bases between. This CDR3 is 14 amino acids long. Germline V CDR1 and CDR2: LNHDA, SQIVND (reference sequence). CDR3 sequence: CASSTQTKPYGYTF. As DNA, the CDR3 is TGTGCCAGTAGTACCCAGACTAAACCCTATGGCTACACCTTC.

The chain joins TRBV28 to TRBJ2-1, with TRBD2 identical over 11 bases. The CDR3 is made up of 15 amino acids. Germline lookup yields CDR1 MDHEN and CDR2 SYDVKM. V lost 4 bases, J lost 7 bases, and 6 bases stayed unmatched. In nucleotides, the CDR3 is TGTGCCAGCAGTTCAGCGGGACTAGCGGTTAATGAGCAGTTCTTC. It encodes CASSSAGLAVNEQFF.

The CDR3 sequence: CASSLGQGTGNTIYF. In DNA, the CDR3 is TGCGCCAGCAGCTTGGGACAGGGTACTGGAAACACCATATATTTT. The rearrangement joins TRBV5-1 to TRBJ1-3, with 7 bases that match TRBD1. Trimming cost V 0 bases and J 2 bases; bases outside gene matches: 2. The CDR3 totals 15 residues. CDR1 and CDR2 from the germline V gene are SGHRS and YFSETQ.

This chain's CDR3 is CASSLDQGGSYEQYF. DNA of the CDR3: TGTGCCAGCAGCTTGGATCAGGGGGGAAGCTACGAGCAGTACTTC. The chain carries TRBV5-5 and TRBJ2-7; the D gene is possibly TRBD1 (7 bases). This CDR3 comprises 15 residues. The germline V gene has CDR1 SGHKS and CDR2 YYEKEE (reference sequence). The germline V and J ends were trimmed by 0 bases and 3 bases, with 13 bases remaining between them.

In regard to this clone: The identical CDR3 is also encoded by other nucleotide sequences in the sample. The chain links TRBV30 to TRBJ1-2, with a weak D call TRBD1 (6 bases). CDR3 length: 13 amino acids. From germline, CDR1 is GTSNPN and CDR2 SVGIG (reference sequence). Trimming removed 2 bases from V and 5 bases from J, with 12 bases in between. The DNA for the CDR3 is TGTGCCTGGAGTCCCGGACAGCGATATGGCTACACCTTC. Its protein product is CAWSPGQRYGYTF.

The rearrangement joins TRBV15 to TRBJ1-4; the match to TRBD1 covers 7 bases. Germline CDR1 and CDR2: LNHNV and YYDKDF (reference sequence). The J segment lost 7 bases and the V segment lost 5 bases, leaving 7 bases of the junction unmatched. The CDR3 spans 14 residues. This CDR3 reads CATSLDRVSEKLFF. The DNA for the CDR3 is TGTGCCACCAGCCTTGACAGGGTTAGTGAAAAACTGTTTTTT. The variable domain in full, completed from reference TRBV15 and TRBJ1-4, reads DAMVIQNPRYQVTQFGKPVTLSCSQTLNHNVMYWYQQKSSQAPKLLFHYYDKDFNNEADTPDNFQSRRPNTSFCFLDIRSPGLGDTAMYLCATSLDRVSEKLFFGSGTQLSVL.

V is TRBV6-5 and J is TRBJ2-7; 8 nucleotides agree with TRBD1. CDR3 length: 14 amino acids. The germline gives CDR1 MNHEY, CDR2 SVGAGI. The trim removed 6 bases at V and 4 bases at J, leaving 8 bases unmatched. As DNA, the CDR3 is TGTGCCAGCAGACTTCCCGGGACAGGATACGAGCAGTACTTC. The encoded protein is CASRLPGTGYEQYF.

The chain is built from TRBV29-1 and TRBJ2-1, with TRBD1 as a possible D gene (6 bases). The CDR3 loop spans 14 amino acids. Germline-derived CDR1 and CDR2 are SQVTM and ANQGSEA. V was clipped by 0 bases and J by 6 bases, with 12 bases between them. In DNA, the CDR3 is TGCAGCGTTGAAGATTTGACAGGTATCAATGAGCAGTTCTTC. Residues: CSVEDLTGINEQFF.

This sequence joins TRBV15 and TRBJ1-5; tentative D call: TRBD1 (6 bases). Germline V gives CDR1 LNHNV, CDR2 YYDKDF (reference sequence). The CDR3 extends over 14 amino acids. Deletions cut 1 base from V and 5 bases from J, with 9 bases between. CDR3 in amino acids: CATSRGDTDQPQHF. In DNA, the CDR3 is TGTGCCACCAGCAGAGGGGACACTGATCAGCCCCAGCATTTT.

CDR3 sequence: CAWSTGGETQYF. The CDR3 DNA is TGTGCCTGGAGTACAGGGGGTGAGACCCAGTACTTC. V usage is TRBV30 and J usage is TRBJ2-5, with TRBD1 matching 8 bases. Germline V gives CDR1 GTSNPN, CDR2 SVGIG (reference sequence). The CDR3 has 12 amino acids. With V trimmed by 2 bases and J by 5 bases, 1 base remained unmatched.

The chain links TRBV19 to TRBJ2-7, with 12 bases matching TRBD2. Trimming at V came to 6 bases and at J to 4 bases, leaving 13 bases not matched to a gene. Germline-derived CDR1 and CDR2 are LNHDA and SQIVND (reference sequence). The CDR3 covers 17 residues. CDR3 DNA sequence: TGTGCCAGTAGGAGACGGACTAGCGGGACAGAATCGTACGAGCAGTACTTC. This encodes CASRRRTSGTESYEQYF.